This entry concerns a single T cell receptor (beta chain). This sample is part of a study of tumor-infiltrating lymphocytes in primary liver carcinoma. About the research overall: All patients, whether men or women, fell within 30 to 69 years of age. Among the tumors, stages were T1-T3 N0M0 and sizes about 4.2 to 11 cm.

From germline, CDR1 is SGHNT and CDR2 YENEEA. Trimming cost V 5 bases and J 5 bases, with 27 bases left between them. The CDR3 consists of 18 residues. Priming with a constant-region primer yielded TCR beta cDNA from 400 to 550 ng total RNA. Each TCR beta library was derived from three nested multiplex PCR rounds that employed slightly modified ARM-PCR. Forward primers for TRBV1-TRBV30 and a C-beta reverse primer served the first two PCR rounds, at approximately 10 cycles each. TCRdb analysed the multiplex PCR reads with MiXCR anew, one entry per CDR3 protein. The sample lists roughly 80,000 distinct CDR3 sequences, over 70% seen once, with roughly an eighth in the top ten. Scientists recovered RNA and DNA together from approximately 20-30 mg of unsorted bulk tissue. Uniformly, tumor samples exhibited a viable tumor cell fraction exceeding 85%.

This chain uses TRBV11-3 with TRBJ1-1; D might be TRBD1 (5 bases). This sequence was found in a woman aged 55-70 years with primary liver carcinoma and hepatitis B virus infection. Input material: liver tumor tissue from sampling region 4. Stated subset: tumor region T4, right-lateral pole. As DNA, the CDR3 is TGTGCCAGCAGCCTCAAGGGGTTTATAACGGGAACGGAGACTGAAGCTTTCTTT. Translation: CASSLKGFITGTETEAFF.